This T cell receptor beta chain emerged from a study of blood T cell repertoires in COVID-19. Study information: There were acute and convalescent COVID-19 samples, and they came from the United States, Italy and Spain. In each case, the material was cDNA or gDNA derived from T cells, B-cell-depleted T cells, or PBMCs.

Per the original methods: Amplification of reference gene primers provided the estimated nucleated cell counts. The method was immunoSEQ multiplex PCR; TCRdb's version includes in-frame clones alone and lacks a portion of them. V and J calls and clone size are given by that table; D and trimming were obtained from the DNA. This table has about 100,000 clones, 90% appearing once. Germline loops: CDR1 MNHNY, CDR2 SVGAGI (reference sequence). This CDR3 contains 13 residues. Trimming removed 7 bases from V and 2 bases from J; junction bases left unmatched: 1. This clonotype originated in a man in his fifties or sixties with acute or convalescent COVID-19. This chain connects TRBV6-6 to TRBJ1-5; 8 bases agree with TRBD1. Sequenced sample: peripheral blood. DNA of the CDR3: TGTGCCAGCAAGACAGGGGGCAATCAGCCCCAGCATTTT. Protein product: CASKTGGNQPQHF.